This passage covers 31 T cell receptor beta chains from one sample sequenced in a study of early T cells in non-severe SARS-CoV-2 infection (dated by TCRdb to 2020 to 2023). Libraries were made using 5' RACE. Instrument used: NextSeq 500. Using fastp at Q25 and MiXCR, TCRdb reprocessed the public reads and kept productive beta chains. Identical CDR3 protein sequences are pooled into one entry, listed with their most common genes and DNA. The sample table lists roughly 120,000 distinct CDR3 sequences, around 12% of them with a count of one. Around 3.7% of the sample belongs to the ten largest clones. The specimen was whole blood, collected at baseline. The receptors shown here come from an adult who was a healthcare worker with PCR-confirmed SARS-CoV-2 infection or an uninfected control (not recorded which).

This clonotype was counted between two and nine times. The CDR3 region has the DNA TGCAGTGCTTCGACTAGCGTCTATTATAATGAGCAGTTCTTC. Translating gives CSASTSVYYNEQFF. The genes are TRBV20-1 and TRBJ2-1; 8 bases are shared with TRBD2. Losses at the gene ends were 5 bases for V and 7 bases for J; bases not matched to a gene: 10. This CDR3 comprises 14 residues. Germline CDR1 and CDR2: DFQATT and SNEGSKA (reference sequence).

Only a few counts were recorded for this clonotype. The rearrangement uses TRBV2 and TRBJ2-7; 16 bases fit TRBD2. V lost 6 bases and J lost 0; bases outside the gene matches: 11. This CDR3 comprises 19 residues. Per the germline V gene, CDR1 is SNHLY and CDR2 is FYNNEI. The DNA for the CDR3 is TGTGCCAGCAGGCCGCGACTGGGACTAGCGGGGGGGCGCTCCTACGAGCAGTACTTC. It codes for CASRPRLGLAGGRSYEQYF.

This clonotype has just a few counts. The CDR3 loop is CASSLGLKGRGNEQFF. The CDR3, as DNA: TGTGCCAGCAGTTTAGGTTTAAAGGGAAGGGGTAATGAGCAGTTCTTC. The chain joins TRBV28 to TRBJ2-1, with a tentative D call TRBD1 (5 bases). The CDR3 is 16 residues long. The V end lost 2 bases, the J end lost 7 bases, and 18 bases lay between the germline ends. Germline V gene sequence: CDR1 MDHEN, CDR2 SYDVKM.

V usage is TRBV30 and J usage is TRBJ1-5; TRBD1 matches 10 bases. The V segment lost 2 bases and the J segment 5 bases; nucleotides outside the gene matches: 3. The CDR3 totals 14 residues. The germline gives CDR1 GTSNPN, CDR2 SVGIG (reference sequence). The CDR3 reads CAWSKDRGDQPQHF. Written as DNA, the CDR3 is TGTGCCTGGAGTAAGGACAGGGGGGATCAGCCCCAGCATTTT.

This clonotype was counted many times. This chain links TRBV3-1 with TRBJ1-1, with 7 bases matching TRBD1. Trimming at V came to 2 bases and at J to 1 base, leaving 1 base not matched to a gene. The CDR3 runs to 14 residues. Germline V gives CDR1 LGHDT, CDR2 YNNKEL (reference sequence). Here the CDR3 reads CASSQPGGNTEAFF. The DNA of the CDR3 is TGTGCCAGCAGCCAACCAGGGGGGAACACTGAAGCTTTCTTT.

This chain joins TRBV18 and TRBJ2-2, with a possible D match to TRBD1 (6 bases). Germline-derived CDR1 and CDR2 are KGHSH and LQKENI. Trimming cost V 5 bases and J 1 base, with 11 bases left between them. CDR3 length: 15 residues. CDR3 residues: CASSDGTLNTGELFF. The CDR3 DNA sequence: TGTGCCAGCTCAGACGGGACACTGAACACCGGGGAGCTGTTTTTT.

CDR3 nucleotides: TGTGCCAGCAGCTTAGGGGACCGGGACAGGCAAGAGACCCAGTACTTC. It is translated as CASSLGDRDRQETQYF. This chain joins TRBV7-9 and TRBJ2-5; TRBD1 agrees at 8 bases. After removal of 1 base from V and 2 bases from J, the junction contained 6 bases not matched to a gene. The CDR3 covers 16 residues. Per germline, CDR1 SEHNR and CDR2 FQNEAQ (reference sequence).

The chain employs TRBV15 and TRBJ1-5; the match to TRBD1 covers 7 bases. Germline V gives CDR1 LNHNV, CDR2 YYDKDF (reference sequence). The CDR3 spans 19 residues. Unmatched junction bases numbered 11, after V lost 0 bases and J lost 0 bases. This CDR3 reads CATSRDTVTGTYSNQPQHF. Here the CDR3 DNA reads TGTGCCACCAGCAGAGATACGGTGACAGGGACTTATAGCAATCAGCCCCAGCATTTT.

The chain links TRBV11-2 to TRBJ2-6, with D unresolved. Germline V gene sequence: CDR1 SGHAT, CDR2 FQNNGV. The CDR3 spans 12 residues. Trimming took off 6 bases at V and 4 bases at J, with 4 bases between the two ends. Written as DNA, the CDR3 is TGTGCCAGCAGGCAGGGGGCCAACGTCCTGACTTTC. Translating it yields CASRQGANVLTF.

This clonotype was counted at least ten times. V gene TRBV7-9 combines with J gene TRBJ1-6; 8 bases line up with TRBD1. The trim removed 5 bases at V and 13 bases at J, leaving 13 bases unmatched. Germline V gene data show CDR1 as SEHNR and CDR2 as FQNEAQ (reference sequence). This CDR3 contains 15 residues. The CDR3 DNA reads TGTGCCAGCAGCCATTCTCCCGGACAGGGTATCCCCCTCCACTTT. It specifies CASSHSPGQGIPLHF.

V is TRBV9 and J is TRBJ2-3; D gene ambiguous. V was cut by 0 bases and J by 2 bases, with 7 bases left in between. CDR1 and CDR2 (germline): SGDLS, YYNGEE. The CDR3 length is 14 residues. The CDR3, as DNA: TGTGCCAGCAGCGTAGTCCCAAACACAGATACGCAGTATTTT. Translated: CASSVVPNTDTQYF.

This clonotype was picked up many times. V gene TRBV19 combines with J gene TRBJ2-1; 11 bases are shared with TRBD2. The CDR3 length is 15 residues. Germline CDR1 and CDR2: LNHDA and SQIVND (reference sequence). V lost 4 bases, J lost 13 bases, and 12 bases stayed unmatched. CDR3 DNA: TGTGCCAGTAGTACGTCCGGGACTAGCGGCCCTAGACAGTTCTTC. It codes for CASSTSGTSGPRQFF.

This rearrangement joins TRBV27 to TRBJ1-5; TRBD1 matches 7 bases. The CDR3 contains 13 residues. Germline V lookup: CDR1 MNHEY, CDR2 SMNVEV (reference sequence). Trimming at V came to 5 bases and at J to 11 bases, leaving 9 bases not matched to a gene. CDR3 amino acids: CASSPTGDSTQHF. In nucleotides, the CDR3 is TGTGCCAGCAGTCCAACAGGGGACTCTACCCAGCATTTT.

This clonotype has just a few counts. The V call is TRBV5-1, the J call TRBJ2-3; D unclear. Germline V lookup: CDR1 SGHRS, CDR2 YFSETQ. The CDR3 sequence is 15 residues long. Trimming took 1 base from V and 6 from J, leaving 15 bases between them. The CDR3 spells CASSLRPEDTDTQYF. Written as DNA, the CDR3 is TGCGCCAGCAGCTTGCGGCCAGAAGACACGGATACGCAGTATTTT.

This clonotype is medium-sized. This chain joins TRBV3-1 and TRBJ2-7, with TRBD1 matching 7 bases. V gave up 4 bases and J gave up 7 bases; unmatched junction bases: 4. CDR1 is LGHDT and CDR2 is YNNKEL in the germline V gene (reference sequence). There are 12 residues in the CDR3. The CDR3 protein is CASSRGGGEQYF. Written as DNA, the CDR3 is TGTGCCAGCAGCCGAGGGGGCGGAGAGCAGTACTTC.

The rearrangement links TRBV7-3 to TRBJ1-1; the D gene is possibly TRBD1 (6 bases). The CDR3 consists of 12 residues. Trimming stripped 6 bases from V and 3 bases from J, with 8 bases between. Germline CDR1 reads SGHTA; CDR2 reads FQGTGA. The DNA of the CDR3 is TGTGCCAGCAGTAAGGGGGACACTGAAGCTTTCTTT. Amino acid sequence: CASSKGDTEAFF.

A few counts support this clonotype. This CDR3 is CASRPGSPSNQPQHF. The CDR3 bases are TGTGCCAGTAGGCCCGGGTCTCCCAGCAATCAGCCCCAGCATTTT. This chain uses TRBV19 with TRBJ1-5; D unresolved. V lost 6 bases to trimming and J lost 1 base, with 13 bases between them. Germline CDR1 is LNHDA and CDR2 is SQIVND (reference sequence). The CDR3 has 15 amino acids.

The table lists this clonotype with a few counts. The CDR3 DNA follows: TGTGCCAGCAGTTTGCCCCCGGTAGCGGGAACCTACGAGCAGTACTTC. It translates to CASSLPPVAGTYEQYF. The chain carries TRBV28 and TRBJ2-7; 8 bases fit TRBD2. V gave up 3 bases and J gave up 2 bases; unmatched junction bases: 9. The CDR3 sequence is 16 residues long. From germline, CDR1 is MDHEN and CDR2 SYDVKM.

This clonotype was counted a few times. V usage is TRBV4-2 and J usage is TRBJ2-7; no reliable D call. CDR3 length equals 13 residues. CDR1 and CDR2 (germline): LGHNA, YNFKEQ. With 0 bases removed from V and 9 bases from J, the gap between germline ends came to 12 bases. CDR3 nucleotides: TGTGCCAGCAGCCAAGAATGGGCTTCCGGGCAGTACTTC. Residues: CASSQEWASGQYF.

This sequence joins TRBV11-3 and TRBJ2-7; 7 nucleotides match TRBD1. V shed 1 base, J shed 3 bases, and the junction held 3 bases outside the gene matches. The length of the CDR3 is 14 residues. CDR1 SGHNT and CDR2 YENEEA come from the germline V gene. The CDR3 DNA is TGTGCCAGCAGCTTAGGACAGGGCGACTACGAGCAGTACTTC. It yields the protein CASSLGQGDYEQYF.

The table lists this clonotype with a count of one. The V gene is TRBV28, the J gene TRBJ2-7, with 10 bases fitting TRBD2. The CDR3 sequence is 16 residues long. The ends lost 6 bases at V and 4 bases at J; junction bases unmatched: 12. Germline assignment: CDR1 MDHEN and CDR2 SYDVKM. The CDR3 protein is CASRTGSFSGRYEQYF. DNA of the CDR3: TGTGCCAGCAGGACAGGGTCCTTTAGCGGGAGGTACGAGCAGTACTTC.

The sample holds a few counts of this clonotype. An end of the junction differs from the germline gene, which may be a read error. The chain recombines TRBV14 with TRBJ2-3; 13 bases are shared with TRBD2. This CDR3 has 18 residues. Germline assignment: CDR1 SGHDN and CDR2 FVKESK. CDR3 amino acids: CASRQARTSGSVTDTQYF. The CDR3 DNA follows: TGTGCCAGCAGGCAAGCGAGGACTAGCGGGAGTGTCACAGATACGCAGTATTTT.

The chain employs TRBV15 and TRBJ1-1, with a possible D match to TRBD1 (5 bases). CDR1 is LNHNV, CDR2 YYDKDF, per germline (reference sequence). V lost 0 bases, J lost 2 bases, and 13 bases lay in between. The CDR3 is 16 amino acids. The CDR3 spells CATSRDRGQPNTEAFF. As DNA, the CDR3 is TGTGCCACCAGCAGAGATCGCGGACAACCAAACACTGAAGCTTTCTTT.

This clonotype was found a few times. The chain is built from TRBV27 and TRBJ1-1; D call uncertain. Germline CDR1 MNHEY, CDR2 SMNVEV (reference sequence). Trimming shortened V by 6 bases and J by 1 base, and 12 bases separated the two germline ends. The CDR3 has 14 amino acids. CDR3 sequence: CASRTHGRNTEAFF. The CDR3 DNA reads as TGTGCCAGCAGAACTCACGGACGGAACACTGAAGCTTTCTTT.

The CDR3 nucleotides read TGTGCCAGCAGCGCCAGCCCCGGGACAGGGGATACGTTGGCTTTCTTT. Translated: CASSASPGTGDTLAFF. The J gene is TRBJ1-1, the V gene TRBV5-5; the match to TRBD1 covers 10 bases. Germline V gives CDR1 SGHKS, CDR2 YYEKEE (reference sequence). Trimming removed 4 bases from V and 11 bases from J; junction bases left unmatched: 17. The CDR3 covers 16 residues.

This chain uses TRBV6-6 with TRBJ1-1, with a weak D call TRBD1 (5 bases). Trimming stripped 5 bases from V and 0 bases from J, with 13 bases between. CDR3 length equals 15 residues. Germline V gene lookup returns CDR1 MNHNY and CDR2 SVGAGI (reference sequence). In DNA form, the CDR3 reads TGTGCCAGCAGTCCACCGACAGCGATGAACACTGAAGCTTTCTTT. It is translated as CASSPPTAMNTEAFF.

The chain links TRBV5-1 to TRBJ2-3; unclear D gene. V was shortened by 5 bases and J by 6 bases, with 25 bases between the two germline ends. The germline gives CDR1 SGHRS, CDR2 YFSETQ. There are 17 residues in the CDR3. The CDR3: CASRRFGGVSLGDTQYF. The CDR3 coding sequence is TGCGCCAGCAGACGCTTCGGTGGCGTGTCCCTTGGGGATACGCAGTATTTT.

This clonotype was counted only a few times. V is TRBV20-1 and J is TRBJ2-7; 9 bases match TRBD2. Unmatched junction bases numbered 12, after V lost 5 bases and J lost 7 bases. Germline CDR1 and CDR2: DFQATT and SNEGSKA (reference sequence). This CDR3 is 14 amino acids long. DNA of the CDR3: TGCAGTGCTCCTCAGACTAGCGGCGGGGGTGAGCAGTACTTC. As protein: CSAPQTSGGGEQYF.

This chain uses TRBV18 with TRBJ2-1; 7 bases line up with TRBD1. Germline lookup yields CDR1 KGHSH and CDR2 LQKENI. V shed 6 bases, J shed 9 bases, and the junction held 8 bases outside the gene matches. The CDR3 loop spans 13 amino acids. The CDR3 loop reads CASSSQGVSEQFF. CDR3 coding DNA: TGTGCCAGCTCGTCGCAGGGGGTGAGTGAGCAGTTCTTC.

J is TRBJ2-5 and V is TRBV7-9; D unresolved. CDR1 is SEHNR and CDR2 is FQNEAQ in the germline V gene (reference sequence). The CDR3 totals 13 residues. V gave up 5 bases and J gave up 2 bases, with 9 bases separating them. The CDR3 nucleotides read TGTGCCAGCAGCGACCCGTGGCAAGAGACCCAGTACTTC. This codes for CASSDPWQETQYF.

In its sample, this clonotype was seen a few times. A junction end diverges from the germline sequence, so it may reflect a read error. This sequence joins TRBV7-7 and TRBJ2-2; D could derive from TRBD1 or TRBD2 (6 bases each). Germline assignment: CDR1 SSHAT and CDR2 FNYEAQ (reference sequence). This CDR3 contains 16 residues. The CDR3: CASSSWTAGGTGELFF. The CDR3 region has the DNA TGTGCTAGCAGCTCATGGACAGCCGGGGGAACCGGGGAGCTGTTTTTT.